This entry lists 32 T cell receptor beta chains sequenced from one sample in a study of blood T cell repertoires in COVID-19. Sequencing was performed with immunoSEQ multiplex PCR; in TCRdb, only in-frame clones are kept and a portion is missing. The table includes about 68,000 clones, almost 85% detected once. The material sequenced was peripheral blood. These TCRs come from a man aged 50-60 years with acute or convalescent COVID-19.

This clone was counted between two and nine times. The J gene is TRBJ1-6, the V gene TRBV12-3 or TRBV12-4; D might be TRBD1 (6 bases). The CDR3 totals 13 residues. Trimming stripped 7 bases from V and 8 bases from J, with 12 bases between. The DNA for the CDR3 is TGTGCCAGCAAAAGACAGGTCTATTCACCCCTCCACTTT. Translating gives CASKRQVYSPLHF.

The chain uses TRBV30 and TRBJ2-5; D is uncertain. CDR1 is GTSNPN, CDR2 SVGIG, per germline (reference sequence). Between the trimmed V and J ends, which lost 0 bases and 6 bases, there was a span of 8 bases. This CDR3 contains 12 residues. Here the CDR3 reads CAWSVSVKTQYF. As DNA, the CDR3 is TGTGCCTGGAGTGTCTCGGTGAAGACCCAGTACTTC.

The CDR3 here is CASRPVVGYTF. CDR3 DNA: TGTGCCAGCAGACCAGTGGTTGGCTACACCTTC. The V call is TRBV12-3 or TRBV12-4, the J call TRBJ1-2; D not certain. This CDR3 is 11 amino acids long. Trimming cost V 6 bases and J 7 bases, with 9 bases left between them.

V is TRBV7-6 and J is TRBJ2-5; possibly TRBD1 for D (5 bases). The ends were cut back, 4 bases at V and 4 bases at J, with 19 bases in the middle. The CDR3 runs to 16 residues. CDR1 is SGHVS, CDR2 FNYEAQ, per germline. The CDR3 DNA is TGTGCCAGCAGCTCAATAAGGGGTGGGGTTGGAGAGACCCAGTACTTC. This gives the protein CASSSIRGGVGETQYF.

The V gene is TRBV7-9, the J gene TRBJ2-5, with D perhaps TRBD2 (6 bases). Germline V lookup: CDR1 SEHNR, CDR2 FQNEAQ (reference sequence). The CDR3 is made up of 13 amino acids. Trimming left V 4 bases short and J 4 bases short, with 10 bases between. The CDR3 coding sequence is TGTGCCAGCAGCTCCGGGACTGCAGAGACCCAGTACTTC. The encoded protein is CASSSGTAETQYF.

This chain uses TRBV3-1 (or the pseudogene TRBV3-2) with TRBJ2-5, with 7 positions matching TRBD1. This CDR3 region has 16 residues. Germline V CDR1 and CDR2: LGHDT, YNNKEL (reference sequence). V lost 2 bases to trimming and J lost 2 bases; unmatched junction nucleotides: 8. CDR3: CASSQNRDRFQETQYF. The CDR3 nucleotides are TGTGCCAGCAGCCAAAACCGGGACAGATTTCAAGAGACCCAGTACTTC.

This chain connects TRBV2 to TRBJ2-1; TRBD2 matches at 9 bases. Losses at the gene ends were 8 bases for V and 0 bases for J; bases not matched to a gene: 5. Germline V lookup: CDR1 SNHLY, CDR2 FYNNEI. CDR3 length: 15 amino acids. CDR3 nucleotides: TGTGCCAGCGATAGCGGGGGATCCTCCTACAATGAGCAGTTCTTC. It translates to CASDSGGSSYNEQFF.

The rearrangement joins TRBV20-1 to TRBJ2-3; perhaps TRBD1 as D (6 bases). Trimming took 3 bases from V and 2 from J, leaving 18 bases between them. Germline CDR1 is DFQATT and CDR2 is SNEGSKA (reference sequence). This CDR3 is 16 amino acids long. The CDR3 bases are TGCAGTGCTAGTCATCAGGGGCGGACCTACACAGATACGCAGTATTTT. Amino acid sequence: CSASHQGRTYTDTQYF.

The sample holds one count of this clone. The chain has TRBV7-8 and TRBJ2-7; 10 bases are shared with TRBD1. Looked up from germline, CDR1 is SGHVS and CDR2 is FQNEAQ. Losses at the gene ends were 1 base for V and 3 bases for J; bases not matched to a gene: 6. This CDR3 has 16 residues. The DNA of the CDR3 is TGTGCCAGCAGCTTAGTAGGGACAGGGGAAATCTACGAGCAGTACGTC. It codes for CASSLVGTGEIYEQYV.

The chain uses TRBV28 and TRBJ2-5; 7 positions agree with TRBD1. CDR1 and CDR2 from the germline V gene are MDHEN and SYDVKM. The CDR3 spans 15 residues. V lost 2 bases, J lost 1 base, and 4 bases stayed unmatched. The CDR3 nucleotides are TGTGCCAGCAGTTTAAGGACAGGTCCCCAAGAGACCCAGTACTTC. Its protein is CASSLRTGPQETQYF.

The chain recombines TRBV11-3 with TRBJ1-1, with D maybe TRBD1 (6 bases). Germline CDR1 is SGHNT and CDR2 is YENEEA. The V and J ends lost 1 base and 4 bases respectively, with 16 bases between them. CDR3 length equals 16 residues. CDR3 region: CASSLGHGGASTEAFF. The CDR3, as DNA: TGTGCCAGCAGCTTAGGACACGGGGGGGCGAGCACTGAAGCTTTCTTT. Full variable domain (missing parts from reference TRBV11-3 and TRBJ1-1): EAGVVQSPRYKIIEKKQPVAFWCNPISGHNTLYWYLQNLGQGPELLIRYENEEAVDDSQLPKDRFSAERLKGVDSTLKIQPAELGDSAVYLCASSLGHGGASTEAFFGQGTRLTVV.

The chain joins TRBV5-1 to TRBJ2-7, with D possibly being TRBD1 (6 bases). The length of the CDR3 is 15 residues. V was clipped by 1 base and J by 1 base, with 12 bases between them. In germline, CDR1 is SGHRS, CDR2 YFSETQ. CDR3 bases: TGCGCCAGCAGCTTGATACAGGGTGAATCCTACGAGCAGTACTTC. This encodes CASSLIQGESYEQYF.

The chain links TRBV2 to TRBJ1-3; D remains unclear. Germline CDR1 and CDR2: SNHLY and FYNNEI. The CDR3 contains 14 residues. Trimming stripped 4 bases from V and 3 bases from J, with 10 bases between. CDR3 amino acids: CASSGSGNGNTIYF. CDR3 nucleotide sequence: TGTGCCAGCAGTGGATCGGGAAATGGAAACACCATATATTTT.

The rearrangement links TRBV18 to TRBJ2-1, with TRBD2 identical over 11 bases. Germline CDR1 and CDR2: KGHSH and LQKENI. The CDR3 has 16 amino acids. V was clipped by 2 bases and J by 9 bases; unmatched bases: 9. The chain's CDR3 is CASSPAVLAGESEQFF. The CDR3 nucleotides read TGTGCCAGCTCACCAGCCGTACTAGCGGGGGAATCTGAGCAGTTCTTC.

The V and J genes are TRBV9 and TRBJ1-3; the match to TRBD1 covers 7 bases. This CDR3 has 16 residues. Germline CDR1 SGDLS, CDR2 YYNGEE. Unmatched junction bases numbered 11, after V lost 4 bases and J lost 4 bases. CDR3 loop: CASSRSLRGGGNTIYF. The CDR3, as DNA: TGTGCCAGCAGCCGATCCCTTAGAGGGGGCGGAAACACCATATATTTT.

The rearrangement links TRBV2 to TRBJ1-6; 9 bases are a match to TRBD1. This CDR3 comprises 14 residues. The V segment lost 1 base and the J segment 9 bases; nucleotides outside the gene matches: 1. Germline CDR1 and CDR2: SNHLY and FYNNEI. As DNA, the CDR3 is TGTGCCAGCAGTGAAGAGGGACAGGGTTCACCCCTCCACTTT. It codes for CASSEEGQGSPLHF.

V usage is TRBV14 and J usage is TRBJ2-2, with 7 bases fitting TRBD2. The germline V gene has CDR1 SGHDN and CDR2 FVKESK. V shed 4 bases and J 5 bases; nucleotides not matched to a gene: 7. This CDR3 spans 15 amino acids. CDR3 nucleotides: TGTGCCAGCAGCCGCAGCGGGGTATCGACCGGGGAGCTGTTTTTT. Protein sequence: CASSRSGVSTGELFF.

The CDR3 is CASSLSSTVQETQYF. CDR3 nucleotides: TGTGCCAGCAGCTTATCTTCGACAGTGCAAGAGACCCAGTACTTC. The chain combines TRBV7-3 with TRBJ2-5; maybe TRBD1 (5 bases). Per the germline V gene, CDR1 is SGHTA and CDR2 is FQGTGA. With 2 bases removed from V and 2 bases from J, the gap between germline ends came to 12 bases. CDR3 length: 15 residues.

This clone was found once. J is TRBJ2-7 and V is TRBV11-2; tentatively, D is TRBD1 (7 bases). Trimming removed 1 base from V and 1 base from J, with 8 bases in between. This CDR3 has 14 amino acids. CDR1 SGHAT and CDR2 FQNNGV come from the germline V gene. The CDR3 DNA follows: TGTGCCAGCAGCTTAGCAGGGGGGTCCTACGAGCAGTACGTC. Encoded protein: CASSLAGGSYEQYV.

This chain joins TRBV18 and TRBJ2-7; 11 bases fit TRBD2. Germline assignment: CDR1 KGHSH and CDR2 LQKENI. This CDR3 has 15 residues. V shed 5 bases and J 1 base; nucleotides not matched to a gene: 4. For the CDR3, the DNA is TGTGCCAGCTCATCTGGGACTAGCGGTTCCTACGAGCAGTACGTC. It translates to CASSSGTSGSYEQYV.

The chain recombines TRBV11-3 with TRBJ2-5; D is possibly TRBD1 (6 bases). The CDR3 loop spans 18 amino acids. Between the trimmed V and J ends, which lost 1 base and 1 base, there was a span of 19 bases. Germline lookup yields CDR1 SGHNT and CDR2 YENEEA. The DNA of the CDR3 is TGTGCCAGCAGCTTAGGCCAGGGGAGTCAGGTCTTCCAAGAGACCCAGTACTTC. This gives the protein CASSLGQGSQVFQETQYF.

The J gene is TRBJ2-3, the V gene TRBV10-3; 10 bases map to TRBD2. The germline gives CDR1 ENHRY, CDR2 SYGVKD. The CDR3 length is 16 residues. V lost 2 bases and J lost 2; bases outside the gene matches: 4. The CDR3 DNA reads TGTGCCATCAGTGAGGGTCTAGCGGGGGCCACAGATACGCAGTATTTT. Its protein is CAISEGLAGATDTQYF.

CDR3 residues: CASSRTGPAGELFF. The CDR3 nucleotides read TGCGCCAGCAGCCGAACAGGGCCCGCCGGGGAGCTGTTTTTT. The chain has TRBV4-1 and TRBJ2-2, with a tentative D call TRBD1 (6 bases). Germline loops: CDR1 MGHRA, CDR2 YSYEKL. V was pared by 4 bases and J by 6 bases, with 12 bases between. The CDR3 spans 14 residues.

CDR3 in amino acids: CASSERSGRLAKNIQYF. CDR3 nucleotide sequence: TGTGCCAGCAGTGAAAGAAGCGGGCGTTTAGCCAAAAACATTCAGTACTTC. The chain recombines TRBV2 with TRBJ2-4; weak D call: TRBD2 (6 bases). Germline CDR1 is SNHLY and CDR2 is FYNNEI. Trimming took off 2 bases at V and 0 bases at J, with 14 bases between the two ends. The CDR3 consists of 17 residues.

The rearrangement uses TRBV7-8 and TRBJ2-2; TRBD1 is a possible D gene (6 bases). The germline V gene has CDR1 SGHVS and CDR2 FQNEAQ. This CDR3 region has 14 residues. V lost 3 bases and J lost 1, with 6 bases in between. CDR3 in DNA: TGTGCCAGCAGCTTGGGACAGAACACCGGGGAGCTGTTTTTT. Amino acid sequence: CASSLGQNTGELFF.

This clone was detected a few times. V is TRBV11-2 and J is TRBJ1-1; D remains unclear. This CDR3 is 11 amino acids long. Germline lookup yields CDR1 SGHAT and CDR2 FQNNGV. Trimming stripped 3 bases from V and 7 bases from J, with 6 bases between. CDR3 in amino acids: CASSLYSEAFF. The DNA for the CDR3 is TGTGCCAGCAGCTTGTACAGTGAAGCTTTCTTT.

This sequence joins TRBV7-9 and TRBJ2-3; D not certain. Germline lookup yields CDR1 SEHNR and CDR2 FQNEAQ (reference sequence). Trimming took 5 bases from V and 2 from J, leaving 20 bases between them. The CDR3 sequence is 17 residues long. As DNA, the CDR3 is TGTGCCAGCAGCCGTGACCGAAGCACCAGACTCACAGATACGCAGTATTTT. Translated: CASSRDRSTRLTDTQYF.

CDR3 in amino acids: CASSQEGVSSYNSPLHF. The DNA of the CDR3 is TGCGCCAGCAGCCAAGAGGGCGTTAGCTCCTATAATTCACCCCTCCACTTT. The V call is TRBV4-1, the J call TRBJ1-6; no firm D call. The CDR3 totals 17 residues. Germline-derived CDR1 and CDR2 are MGHRA and YSYEKL. Trimming removed 0 bases at V and 0 bases at J, with 9 bases between.

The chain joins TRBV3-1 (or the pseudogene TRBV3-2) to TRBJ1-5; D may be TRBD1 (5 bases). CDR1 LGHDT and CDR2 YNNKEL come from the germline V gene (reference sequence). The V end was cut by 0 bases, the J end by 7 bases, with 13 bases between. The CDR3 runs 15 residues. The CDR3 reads CASSQDMGRGQPQHF. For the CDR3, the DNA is TGTGCCAGCAGCCAAGATATGGGGAGGGGCCAGCCCCAGCATTTT.

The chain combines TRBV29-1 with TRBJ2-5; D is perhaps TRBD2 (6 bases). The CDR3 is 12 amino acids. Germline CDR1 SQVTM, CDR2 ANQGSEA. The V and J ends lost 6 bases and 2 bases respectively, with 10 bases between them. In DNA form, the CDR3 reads TGCAGCGTCGCGGAGGGACAAGAGACCCAGTACTTC. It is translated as CSVAEGQETQYF.

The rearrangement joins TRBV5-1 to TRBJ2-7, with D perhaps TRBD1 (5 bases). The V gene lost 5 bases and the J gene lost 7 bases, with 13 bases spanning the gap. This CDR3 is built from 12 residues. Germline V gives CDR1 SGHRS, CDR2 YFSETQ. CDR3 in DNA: TGCGCCAGCAGTTCCGAAGGGGAAGAGCAGTACTTC. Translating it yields CASSSEGEEQYF.

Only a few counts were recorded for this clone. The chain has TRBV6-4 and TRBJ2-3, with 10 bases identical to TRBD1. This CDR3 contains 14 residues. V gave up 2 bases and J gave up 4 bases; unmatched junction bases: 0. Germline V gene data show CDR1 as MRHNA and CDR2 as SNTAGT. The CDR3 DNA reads TGTGCCAGCAGTGACGGACAGGGGGCAGATACGCAGTATTTT. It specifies CASSDGQGADTQYF.